What follows are 2 T cell receptor beta chains derived from one specimen sequenced in a study of PD-1 blockade in classical Hodgkin lymphoma. Data came from immunoSEQ multiplex PCR; TCRdb stores just in-frame clones and leaves some out. The sample lists tens of thousands of clones; just under 80% were seen once. The time point denotes: cycle 4 day 1 (C4D1), after more than five weeks of nivolumab. Every patient experienced relapse after autologous stem cell transplantation, and brentuximab vedotin exposure varied. Sequenced material: peripheral blood mononuclear cells (PBMCs), taken before the fourth cycle of nivolumab. Receptors were obtained from a human donor with classical Hodgkin lymphoma.

The gene calls are TRBV19 and TRBJ2-7; the match to TRBD2 covers 12 bases. V lost 11 bases and J lost 3; bases outside the gene matches: 17. The CDR3 covers 17 residues. CDR1 LNHDA and CDR2 SQIVND come from the germline V gene (reference sequence). The CDR3 protein is CAPSFLAGGPADYEQYF. The CDR3, as DNA: TGTGCCCCCTCGTTCCTAGCGGGAGGGCCAGCAGACTACGAGCAGTACTTC.

The genes are TRBV5-4 and TRBJ2-5; D unclear. The CDR3 spans 11 residues. From germline, CDR1 is SGHNT and CDR2 YYREEE (reference sequence). V was shortened by 4 bases and J by 5 bases, with 6 bases between the two germline ends. CDR3 loop: CASSRRETQYF. CDR3 sequence (DNA): TGTGCCAGCAGCCGGCGTGAGACCCAGTACTTC.